This T cell receptor (beta chain) was identified during a study of shared clonotypes between healthy human individuals. About the research overall: The donor pool was made up of two women and three men aged 18 to 49.

Clones were sequenced by immunoSEQ multiplex PCR, and TCRdb holds only the in-frame ones, with some missing. The table records 2 million or so clones, about 94% of them present only once. For this clone: What it binds is not known.

Study-level points and caveats: Memory subsets had estimated richness that was generally smaller than that of naive subsets.

Naive CD8 cells lacked CD45RO, underwent positive selection for CCR7 and left out terminally differentiated effector memory CD45RA+ cells. The clonotype comes from a man between 18 and 29 years old in good health. The sequencing input was naive CD8+ T cells sorted from blood.

CDR3 protein: CASSSRARYVSDTQYF. CDR3 nucleotide sequence: TGTGCCAGCAGCTCCCGGGCCCGCTACGTCTCAGATACGCAGTATTTT. This rearrangement joins TRBV11-2 to TRBJ2-3; D gene unclear. The germline gives CDR1 SGHAT, CDR2 FQNNGV. CDR3 length equals 16 residues. Between the trimmed V and J ends, which lost 4 bases and 4 bases, there was a span of 18 bases.